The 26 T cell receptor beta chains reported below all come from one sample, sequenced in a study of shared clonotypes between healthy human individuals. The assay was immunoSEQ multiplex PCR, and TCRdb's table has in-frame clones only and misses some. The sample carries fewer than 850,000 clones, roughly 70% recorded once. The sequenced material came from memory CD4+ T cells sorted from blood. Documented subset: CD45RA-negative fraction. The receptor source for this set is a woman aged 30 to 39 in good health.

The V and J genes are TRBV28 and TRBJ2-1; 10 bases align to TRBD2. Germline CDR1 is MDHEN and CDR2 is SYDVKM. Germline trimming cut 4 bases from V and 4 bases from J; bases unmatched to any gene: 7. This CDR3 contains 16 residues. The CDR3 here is CASSSHSGRMYNEQFF. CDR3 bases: TGTGCCAGCAGTTCCCATAGCGGGAGGATGTACAATGAGCAGTTCTTC.

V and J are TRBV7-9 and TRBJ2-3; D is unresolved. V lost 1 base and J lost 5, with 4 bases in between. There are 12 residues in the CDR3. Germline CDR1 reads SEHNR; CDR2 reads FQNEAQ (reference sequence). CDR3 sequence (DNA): TGTGCCAGCAGCTTAGAGGAAGATACGCAGTATTTT. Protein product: CASSLEEDTQYF.

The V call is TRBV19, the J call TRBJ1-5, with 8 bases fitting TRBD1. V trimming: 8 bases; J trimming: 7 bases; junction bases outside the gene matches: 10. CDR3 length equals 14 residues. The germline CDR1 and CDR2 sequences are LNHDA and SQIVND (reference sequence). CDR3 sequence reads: CASSRTGSSQPQHF. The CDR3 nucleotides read TGTGCCAGTTCCCGGACAGGGTCTTCCCAGCCCCAGCATTTT.

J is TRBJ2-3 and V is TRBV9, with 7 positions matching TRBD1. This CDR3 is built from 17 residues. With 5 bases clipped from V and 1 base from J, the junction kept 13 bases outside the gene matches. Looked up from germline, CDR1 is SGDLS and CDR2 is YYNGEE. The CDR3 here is CASSPPLGGAGTDTQYF. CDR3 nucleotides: TGTGCCAGCAGTCCCCCGTTAGGGGGCGCAGGCACAGATACGCAGTATTTT.

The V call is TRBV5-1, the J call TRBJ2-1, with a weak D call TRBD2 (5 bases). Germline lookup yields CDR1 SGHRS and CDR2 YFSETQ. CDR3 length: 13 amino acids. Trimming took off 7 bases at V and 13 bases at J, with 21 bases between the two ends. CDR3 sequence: CASQSGVQGIQFF. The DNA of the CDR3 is TGCGCCAGCCAATCCGGGGTACAAGGGATACAGTTCTTC.

CDR3 in DNA: TGTGCCAGCAGTTTCCCCCAGTTCTCCTACGAGCAGTACTTC. Translating it yields CASSFPQFSYEQYF. The V call is TRBV27, the J call TRBJ2-7; D unresolved. The CDR3 extends over 14 amino acids. CDR1 is MNHEY, CDR2 SMNVEV, per germline (reference sequence). Deletions cut 3 bases from V and 0 bases from J, with 9 bases between.

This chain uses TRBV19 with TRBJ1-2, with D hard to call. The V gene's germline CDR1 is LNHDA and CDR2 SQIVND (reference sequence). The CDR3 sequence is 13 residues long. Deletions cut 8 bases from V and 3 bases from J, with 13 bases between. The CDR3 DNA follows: TGTGCCAGTCCGGTTCCCAGATACTATGGCTACACCTTC. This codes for CASPVPRYYGYTF.

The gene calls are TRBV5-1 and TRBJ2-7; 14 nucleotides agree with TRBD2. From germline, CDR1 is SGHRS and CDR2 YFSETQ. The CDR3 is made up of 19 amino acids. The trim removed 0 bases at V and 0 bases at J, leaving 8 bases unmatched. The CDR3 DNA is TGCGCCAGCAGCTTGGGACTAGCGGGAGGGCGAATGGACTCCTACGAGCAGTACTTC. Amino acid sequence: CASSLGLAGGRMDSYEQYF.

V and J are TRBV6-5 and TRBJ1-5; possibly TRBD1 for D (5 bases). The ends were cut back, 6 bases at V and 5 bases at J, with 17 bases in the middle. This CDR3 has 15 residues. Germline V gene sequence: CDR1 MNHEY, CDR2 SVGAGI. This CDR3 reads CASSSTGGVYQPQHF. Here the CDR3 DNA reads TGTGCCAGCAGCAGCACTGGGGGTGTGTATCAGCCCCAGCATTTT.

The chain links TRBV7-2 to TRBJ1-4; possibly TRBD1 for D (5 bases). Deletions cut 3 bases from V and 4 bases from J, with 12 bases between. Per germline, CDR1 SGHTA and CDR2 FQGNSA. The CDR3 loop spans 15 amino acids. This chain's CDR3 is CASSLAGGNNEKLFF. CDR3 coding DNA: TGTGCCAGCAGCTTGGCGGGGGGGAATAATGAAAAACTGTTTTTT.

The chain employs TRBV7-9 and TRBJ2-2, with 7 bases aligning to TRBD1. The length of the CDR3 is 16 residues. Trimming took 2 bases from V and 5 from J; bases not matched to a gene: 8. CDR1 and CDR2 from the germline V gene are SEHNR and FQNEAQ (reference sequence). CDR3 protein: CASSLYTGVQTGELFF. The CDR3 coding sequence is TGTGCCAGCAGCTTATATACAGGGGTTCAGACCGGGGAGCTGTTTTTT. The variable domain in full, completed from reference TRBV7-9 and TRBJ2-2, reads DTGVSQNPRHKITKRGQNVTFRCDPISEHNRLYWYRQTLGQGPEFLTYFQNEAQLEKSRLLSDRFSAERPKGSFSTLEIQRTEQGDSAMYLCASSLYTGVQTGELFFGEGSRLTVL.

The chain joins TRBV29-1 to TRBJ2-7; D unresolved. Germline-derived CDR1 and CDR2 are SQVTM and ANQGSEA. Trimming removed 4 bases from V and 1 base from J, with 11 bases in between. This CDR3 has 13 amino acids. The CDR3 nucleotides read TGCAGCGTTGCCCAGACTGATTCCTACGAGCAGTACTTC. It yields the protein CSVAQTDSYEQYF.

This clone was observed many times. The CDR3 coding sequence is TGTGCCAGTAGTATAGGACAGGGAAAACGCGGGGAGCTGTTTTTT. This codes for CASSIGQGKRGELFF. The chain uses TRBV19 and TRBJ2-2; 7 bases match TRBD1. The CDR3 has 15 amino acids. J lost 7 bases, V lost 1 base, and 6 bases had no gene match. The germline CDR1 and CDR2 sequences are LNHDA and SQIVND (reference sequence).

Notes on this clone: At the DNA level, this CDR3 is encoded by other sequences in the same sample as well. The CDR3 is CASSPNSYEQYF. In nucleotides, the CDR3 is TGTGCCAGCAGCCCAAACTCTTACGAGCAGTACTTC. The chain combines TRBV28 with TRBJ2-7; unclear D gene. Germline CDR1 MDHEN, CDR2 SYDVKM. With 6 bases removed from V and 4 bases from J, the gap between germline ends came to 10 bases. This CDR3 is built from 12 residues.

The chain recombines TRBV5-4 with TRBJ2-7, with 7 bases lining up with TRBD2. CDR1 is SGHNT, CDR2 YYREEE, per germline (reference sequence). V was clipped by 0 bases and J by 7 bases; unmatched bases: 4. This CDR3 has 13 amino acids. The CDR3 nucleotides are TGTGCCAGCAGCTTGGGCGGGAGCGGGGAGCAGTACTTC. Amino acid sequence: CASSLGGSGEQYF.

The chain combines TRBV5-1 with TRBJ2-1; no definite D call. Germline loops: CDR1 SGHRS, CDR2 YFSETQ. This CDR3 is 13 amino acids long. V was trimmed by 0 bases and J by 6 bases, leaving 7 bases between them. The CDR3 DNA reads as TGCGCCAGCAGCTTGGTGGGTAGCAATGAGCAGTTCTTC. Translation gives CASSLVGSNEQFF.

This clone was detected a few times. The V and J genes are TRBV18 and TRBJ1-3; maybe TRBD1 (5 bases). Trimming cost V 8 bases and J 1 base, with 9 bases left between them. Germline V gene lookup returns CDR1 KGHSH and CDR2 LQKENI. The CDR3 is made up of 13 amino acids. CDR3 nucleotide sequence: TGTGCCAGCGGAAGGGGTTCTGGAAACACCATATATTTT. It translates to CASGRGSGNTIYF. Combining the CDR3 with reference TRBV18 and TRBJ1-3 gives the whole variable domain NAGVMQNPRHLVRRRGQEARLRCSPMKGHSHVYWYRQLPEEGLKFMVYLQKENIIDESGMPKERFSAEFPKEGPSILRIQQVVRGDSAAYFCASGRGSGNTIYFGEGSWLTVV.

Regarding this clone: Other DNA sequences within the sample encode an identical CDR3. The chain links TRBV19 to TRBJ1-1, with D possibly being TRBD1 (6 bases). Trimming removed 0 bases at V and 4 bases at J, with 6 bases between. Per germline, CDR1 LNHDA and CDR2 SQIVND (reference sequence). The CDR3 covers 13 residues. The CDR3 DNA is TGTGCCAGTAGTATAGAAGGGGGCACTGAAGCTTTCTTT. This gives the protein CASSIEGGTEAFF.

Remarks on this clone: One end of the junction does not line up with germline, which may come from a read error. CDR3 sequence (DNA): TGTGCCAGCACGGTTACTCTAGCGGGAGACTCCCACGAGCAGTACTTC. Protein: CASTVTLAGDSHEQYF. The rearrangement links TRBV11-2 to TRBJ2-7, with TRBD2 matching over 10 bases. Germline CDR1 reads SGHAT; CDR2 reads FQNNGV. This CDR3 has 16 residues.

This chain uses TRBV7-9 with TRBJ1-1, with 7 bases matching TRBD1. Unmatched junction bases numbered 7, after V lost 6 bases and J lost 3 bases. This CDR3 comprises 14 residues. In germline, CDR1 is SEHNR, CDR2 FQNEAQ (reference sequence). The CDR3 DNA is TGTGCCAGCAGACCGACAGGGATGGACACTGAAGCTTTCTTT. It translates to CASRPTGMDTEAFF.

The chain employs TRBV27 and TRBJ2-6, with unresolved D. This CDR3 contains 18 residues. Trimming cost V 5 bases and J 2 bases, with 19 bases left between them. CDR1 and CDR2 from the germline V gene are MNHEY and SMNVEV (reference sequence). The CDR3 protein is CASSPLTLIGPGANVLTF. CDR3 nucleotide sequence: TGTGCCAGCAGTCCCCTAACGCTCATTGGGCCTGGGGCCAACGTCCTGACTTTC.

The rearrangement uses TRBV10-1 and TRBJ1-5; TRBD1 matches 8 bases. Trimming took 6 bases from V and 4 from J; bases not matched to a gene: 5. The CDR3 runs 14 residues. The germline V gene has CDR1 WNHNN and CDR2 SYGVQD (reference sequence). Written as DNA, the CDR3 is TGCGCCAGCAGCCAGACAGGGGAAAATCAGCCCCAGCATTTT. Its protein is CASSQTGENQPQHF.

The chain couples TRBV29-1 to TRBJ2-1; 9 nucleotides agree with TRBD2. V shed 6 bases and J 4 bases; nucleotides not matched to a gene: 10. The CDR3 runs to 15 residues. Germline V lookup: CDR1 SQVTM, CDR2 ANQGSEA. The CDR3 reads CSVTGAGGGYNEQFF. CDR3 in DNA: TGCAGCGTAACGGGAGCGGGAGGAGGATACAATGAGCAGTTCTTC.

The CDR3 spells CASSWDRETQYF. CDR3 in DNA: TGTGCCAGCAGCTGGGACAGGGAGACCCAGTACTTC. The chain is built from TRBV5-8 and TRBJ2-5; 8 bases are a match to TRBD1. Trimming at V came to 3 bases and at J to 5 bases, leaving 0 bases not matched to a gene. CDR3 size: 12 residues. Germline CDR1 reads SGHTS; CDR2 reads YDEGEE.

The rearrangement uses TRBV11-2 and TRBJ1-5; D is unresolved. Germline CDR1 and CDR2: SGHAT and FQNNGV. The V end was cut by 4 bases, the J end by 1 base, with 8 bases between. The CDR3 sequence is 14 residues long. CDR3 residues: CASSSRRSNQPQHF. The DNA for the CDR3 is TGTGCCAGCAGCTCGAGGCGGAGCAATCAGCCCCAGCATTTT.

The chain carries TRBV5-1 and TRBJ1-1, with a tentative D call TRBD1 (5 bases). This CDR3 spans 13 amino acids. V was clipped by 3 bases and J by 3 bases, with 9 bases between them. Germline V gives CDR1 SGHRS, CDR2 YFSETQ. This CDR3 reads CASSSDSDTEAFF. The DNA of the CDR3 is TGCGCCAGCAGCTCTGACAGTGACACTGAAGCTTTCTTT.